The 3 T cell receptor beta chains below all came from one sample that was sequenced in a study of monozygotic twins with inflammatory bowel disease. TCRdb reprocessed the 5' RACE reads, with one entry per CDR3 protein and no DNA. The sample table sets out some 200,000 distinct CDR3 sequences. Specimen: blood. These receptor sequences come from a human donor with ulcerative colitis or Crohn's disease, or a healthy co-twin of an affected twin (not recorded which).

The chain joins TRBV6-1 to TRBJ2-1; the TCRdb call, TRBD1, lacks DNA for checking. Germline values: CDR1 MNHNS, CDR2 SASEGT. The CDR3 sequence is 15 residues long. CDR3 sequence: CASSEIQGVGNEQFF.

CDR3 protein: CSARGGFDYEQYF. The rearrangement uses TRBV20-1 and TRBJ2-7; TCRdb names TRBD1, which stays unverified in the absence of DNA. Germline assignment: CDR1 DFQATT and CDR2 SNEGSKA (reference sequence). This CDR3 is built from 13 residues.

The V and J genes are TRBV15 and TRBJ2-3. Germline CDR1 is LNHNV and CDR2 is YYDKDF (reference sequence). This CDR3 has 13 amino acids. The CDR3 is CATSRDPRDTQYF.